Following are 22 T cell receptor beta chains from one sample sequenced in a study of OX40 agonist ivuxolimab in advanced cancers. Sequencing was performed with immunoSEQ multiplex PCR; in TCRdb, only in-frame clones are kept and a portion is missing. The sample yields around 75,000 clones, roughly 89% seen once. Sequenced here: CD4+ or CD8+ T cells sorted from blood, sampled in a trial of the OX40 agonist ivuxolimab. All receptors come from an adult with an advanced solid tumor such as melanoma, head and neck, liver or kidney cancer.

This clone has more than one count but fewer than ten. CDR3 nucleotides: TGTGCCCACGGGGGCGACACCGGGGAGCTGTTTTTT. Translation: CAHGGDTGELFF. J is TRBJ2-2 and V is TRBV10-3; possibly TRBD1 or TRBD2 for D (6 bases each). The CDR3 extends over 12 amino acids. V was trimmed by 11 bases and J by 3 bases, leaving 10 bases between them. In germline, CDR1 is ENHRY, CDR2 SYGVKD.

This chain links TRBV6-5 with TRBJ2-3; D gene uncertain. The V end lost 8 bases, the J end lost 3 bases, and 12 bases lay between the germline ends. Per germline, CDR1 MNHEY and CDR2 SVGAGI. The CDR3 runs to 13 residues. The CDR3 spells CASVPPGTDTQYF. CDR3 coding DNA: TGTGCCAGCGTGCCCCCCGGGACAGATACGCAGTATTTT.

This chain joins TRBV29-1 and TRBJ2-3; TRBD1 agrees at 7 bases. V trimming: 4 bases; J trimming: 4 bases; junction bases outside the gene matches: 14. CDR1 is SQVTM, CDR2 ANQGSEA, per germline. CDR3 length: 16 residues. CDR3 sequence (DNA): TGCAGCGTTGGGGTTTTGACAGGGAAGGTGGCAGATACGCAGTATTTT. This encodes CSVGVLTGKVADTQYF.

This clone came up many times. The CDR3 DNA reads as TGTGCCAGCACCGGGTCGTTGGCGGCCACTGAAGCTTTCTTT. Translated: CASTGSLAATEAFF. The chain combines TRBV2 with TRBJ1-1; D is unclear. V was cut by 7 bases and J by 4 bases, with 16 bases left in between. The germline V gene has CDR1 SNHLY and CDR2 FYNNEI. The CDR3 sequence is 14 residues long.

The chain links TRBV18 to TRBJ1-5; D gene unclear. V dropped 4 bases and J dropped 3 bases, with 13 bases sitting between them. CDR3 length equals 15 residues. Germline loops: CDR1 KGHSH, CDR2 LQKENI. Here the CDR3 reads CASSLNRVPNQPQHF. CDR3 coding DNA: TGTGCCAGCTCACTAAACCGGGTTCCCAATCAGCCCCAGCATTTT.

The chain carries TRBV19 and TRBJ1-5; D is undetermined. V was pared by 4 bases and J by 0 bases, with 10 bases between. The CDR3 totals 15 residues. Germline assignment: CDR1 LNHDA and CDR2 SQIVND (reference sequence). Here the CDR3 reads CASSTWAISNQPQHF. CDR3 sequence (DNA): TGTGCCAGTAGTACATGGGCAATTAGCAATCAGCCCCAGCATTTT. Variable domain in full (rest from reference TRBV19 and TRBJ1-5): DGGITQSPKYLFRKEGQNVTLSCEQNLNHDAMYWYRQDPGQGLRLIYYSQIVNDFQKGDIAEGYSVSREKKESFPLTVTSAQKNPTAFYLCASSTWAISNQPQHFGDGTRLSIL.

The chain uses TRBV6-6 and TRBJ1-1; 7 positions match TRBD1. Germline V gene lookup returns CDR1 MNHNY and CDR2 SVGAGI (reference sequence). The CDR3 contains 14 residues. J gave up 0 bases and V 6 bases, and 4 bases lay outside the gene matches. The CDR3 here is CASRPTGMNTEAFF. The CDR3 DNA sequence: TGTGCCAGCAGACCGACAGGGATGAACACTGAAGCTTTCTTT.

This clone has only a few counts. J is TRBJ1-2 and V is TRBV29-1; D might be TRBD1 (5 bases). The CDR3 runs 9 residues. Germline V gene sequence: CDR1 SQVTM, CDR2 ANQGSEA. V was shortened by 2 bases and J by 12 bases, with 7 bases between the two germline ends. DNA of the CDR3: TGCAGCGTTGAACGGGGGAACACCTTC. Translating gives CSVERGNTF.

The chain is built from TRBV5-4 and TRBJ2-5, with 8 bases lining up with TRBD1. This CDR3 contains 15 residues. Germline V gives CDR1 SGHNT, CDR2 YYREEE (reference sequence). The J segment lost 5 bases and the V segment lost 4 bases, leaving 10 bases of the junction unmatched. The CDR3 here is CASSPRDRSGETQYF. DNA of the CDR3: TGTGCCAGCAGCCCACGGGACAGGTCGGGCGAGACCCAGTACTTC.

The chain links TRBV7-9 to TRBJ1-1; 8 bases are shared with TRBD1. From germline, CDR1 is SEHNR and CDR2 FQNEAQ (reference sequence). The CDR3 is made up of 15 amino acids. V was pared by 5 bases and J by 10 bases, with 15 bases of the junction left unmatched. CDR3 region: CASSHPRTGFSGAFF. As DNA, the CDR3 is TGTGCCAGCAGCCACCCTAGGACAGGGTTTTCCGGAGCTTTCTTT.

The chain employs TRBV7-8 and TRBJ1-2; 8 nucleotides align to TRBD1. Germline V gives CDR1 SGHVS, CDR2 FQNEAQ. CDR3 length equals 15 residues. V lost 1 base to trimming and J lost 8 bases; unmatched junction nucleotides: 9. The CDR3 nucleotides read TGTGCCAGCAGCTTAGTGGCAGGGGGCGCGAGAGGCTACACCTTC. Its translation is CASSLVAGGARGYTF.

The CDR3 here is CASSEEGGLSNQPQHF. CDR3 sequence (DNA): TGTGCCAGCAGTGAAGAGGGCGGATTGAGCAATCAGCCCCAGCATTTT. V is TRBV2 and J is TRBJ1-5; D ambiguous. The CDR3 has 16 amino acids. CDR1 is SNHLY and CDR2 is FYNNEI in the germline V gene. V lost 1 base, J lost 1 base, and 11 bases lay in between.

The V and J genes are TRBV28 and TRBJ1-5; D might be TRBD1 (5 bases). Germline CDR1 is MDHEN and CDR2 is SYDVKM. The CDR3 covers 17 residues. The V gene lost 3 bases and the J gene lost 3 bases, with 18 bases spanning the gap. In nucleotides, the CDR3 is TGTGCCAGCAGTTTCGTCTGGTTTGGGGGAAACAATCAGCCCCAGCATTTT. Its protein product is CASSFVWFGGNNQPQHF.

The CDR3 DNA follows: TGTGCCAGCAGTGAAGCGCTGGGACTAGCTGTGGCCGGGGAGCTGTTTTTT. Amino acid sequence: CASSEALGLAVAGELFF. This rearrangement joins TRBV6-1 to TRBJ2-2; TRBD2 agrees at 9 bases. This CDR3 has 17 amino acids. With V trimmed by 0 bases and J by 6 bases, 8 bases remained unmatched. Germline CDR1 MNHNS, CDR2 SASEGT.

CDR3 loop: CASSPFVGGRWADTQYF. CDR3 nucleotide sequence: TGTGCCAGCAGCCCCTTTGTAGGCGGGAGATGGGCAGATACGCAGTATTTT. The genes are TRBV4-2 and TRBJ2-3, with 7 bases fitting TRBD2. From germline, CDR1 is LGHNA and CDR2 YNFKEQ. CDR3 length equals 17 residues. With V trimmed by 4 bases and J by 4 bases, 14 bases remained unmatched.

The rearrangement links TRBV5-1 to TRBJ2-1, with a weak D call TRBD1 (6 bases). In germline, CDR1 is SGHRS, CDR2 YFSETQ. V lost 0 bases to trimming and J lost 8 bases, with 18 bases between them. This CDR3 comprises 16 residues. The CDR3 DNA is TGCGCCAGCAGCTTGGTACCCAGGGGCAAGGTCGATGAGCAGTTCTTC. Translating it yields CASSLVPRGKVDEQFF.

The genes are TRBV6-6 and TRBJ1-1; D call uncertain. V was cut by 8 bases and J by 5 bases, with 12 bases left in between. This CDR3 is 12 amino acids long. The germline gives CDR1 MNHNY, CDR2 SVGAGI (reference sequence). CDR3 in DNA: TGTGCCAGCCGATACACCGAGACTGAAGCTTTCTTT. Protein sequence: CASRYTETEAFF.

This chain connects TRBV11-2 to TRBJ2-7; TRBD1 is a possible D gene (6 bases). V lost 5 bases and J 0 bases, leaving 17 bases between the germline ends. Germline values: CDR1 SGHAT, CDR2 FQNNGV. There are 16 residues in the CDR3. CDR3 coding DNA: TGTGCCAGCAGCCAACAGATCAGGGGCAGCTCCTACGAGCAGTACTTC. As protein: CASSQQIRGSSYEQYF.

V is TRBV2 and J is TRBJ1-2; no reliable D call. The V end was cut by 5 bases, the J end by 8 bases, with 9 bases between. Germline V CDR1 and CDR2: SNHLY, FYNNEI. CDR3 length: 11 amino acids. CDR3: CASSWTGGYTF. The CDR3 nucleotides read TGTGCCAGCAGTTGGACTGGGGGCTACACCTTC.

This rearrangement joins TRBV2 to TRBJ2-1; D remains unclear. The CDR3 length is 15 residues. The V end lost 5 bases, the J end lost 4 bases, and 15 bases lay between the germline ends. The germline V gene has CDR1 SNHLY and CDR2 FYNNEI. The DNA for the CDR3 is TGTGCCAGCAGTCCCGAGGCCGCTCAATACAATGAGCAGTTCTTC. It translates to CASSPEAAQYNEQFF.

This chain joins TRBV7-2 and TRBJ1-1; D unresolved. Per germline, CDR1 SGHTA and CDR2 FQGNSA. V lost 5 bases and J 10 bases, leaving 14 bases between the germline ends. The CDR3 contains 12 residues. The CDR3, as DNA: TGTGCCAGCAGCCCTTTGCCTGATGGAGCTTTCTTT. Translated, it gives CASSPLPDGAFF.

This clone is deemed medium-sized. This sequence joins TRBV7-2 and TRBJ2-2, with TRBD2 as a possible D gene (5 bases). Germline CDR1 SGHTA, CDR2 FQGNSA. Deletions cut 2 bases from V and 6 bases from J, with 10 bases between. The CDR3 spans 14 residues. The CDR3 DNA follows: TGTGCCAGCAGCTTAATGGCGGGCCCCGGGGAGCTGTTTTTT. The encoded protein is CASSLMAGPGELFF.